Listed below are T cell receptor beta chains from one sample, sequenced in a study of shared clonotypes between healthy human individuals. Measured with immunoSEQ multiplex PCR; TCRdb has only the in-frame clones, and not every one. The sample comprises about 2,200,000 clones, roughly 91% of which are singletons, and over 1.5% rests with the top ten. Sequencing was done on a sample of naive CD8+ T cells from PBMCs. These receptors originate from a young man in good health. Some clones in this sample may be carry-over from other donors' samples. Each CDR3 is given with its conserved first and last residue. D genes are given only for firm matches. Rows may omit the clone size; those that give it use once, few, many or a size class.

CDR3 protein | CDR3 DNA | D gene | J gene | clone size | V gene
CSAPGGYEQYF | TGCAGTGCGCCCGGGGGCTACGAGCAGTACTTC | - | TRBJ2-7 | - | TRBV20-1
CASNLGPVDQPQHF | TGTGCCAGCAACTTGGGGCCCGTCGATCAGCCCCAGCATTTT | - | TRBJ1-5 | few | TRBV28
CASSHGTVNTGELFF | TGTGCCAGCAGCCACGGGACAGTGAACACCGGGGAGCTGTTTTTT | TRBD1 | TRBJ2-2 | - | TRBV5-4
CASRKTGNSNQPQHF | TGTGCCAGCAGGAAGACAGGAAATAGCAATCAGCCCCAGCATTTT | - | TRBJ1-5 | - | TRBV6-5
CASSAAGRGSYNEQFF | TGTGCCAGCAGCGCAGCGGGGCGCGGCTCCTACAATGAGCAGTTCTTC | TRBD2 | TRBJ2-1 | - | TRBV7-9
CASSKWTDYEQYF | TGTGCCAGCAGTAAATGGACAGATTACGAGCAGTACTTC | - | TRBJ2-7 | - | TRBV28
CASSLAGDAEQFF | TGCGCCAGCAGCTTGGCTGGAGATGCTGAGCAGTTCTTC | - | TRBJ2-1 | once | TRBV5-1
CASSPRSGRAGEEQFF | TGTGCCAGCTCACCAAGGAGCGGGAGGGCCGGGGAGGAGCAGTTCTTC | TRBD2 | TRBJ2-1 | - | TRBV18
CAWETGITFSSYGYTF | TGTGCCTGGGAGACAGGGATAACGTTTTCGAGCTATGGCTACACCTTC | TRBD1 | TRBJ1-2 | - | TRBV30
CASSQDLSSYEQYF | TGTGCCAGCAGCCAAGACTTAAGCTCCTACGAGCAGTACTTC | - | TRBJ2-7 | - | TRBV4-2
CASSPETGLNEQFF | TGTGCCAGCAGCCCTGAGACAGGGCTCAATGAGCAGTTCTTC | TRBD1 | TRBJ2-1 | - | TRBV7-8
CASSPNQPPGEGEKLFF | TGTGCCAGCAGCCCTAACCAACCCCCGGGAGAGGGTGAAAAACTGTTTTTT | - | TRBJ1-4 | - | TRBV21-1
CASSFGSSWEQYF | TGTGCCAGCAGTTTCGGGTCTAGCTGGGAGCAGTACTTC | - | TRBJ2-7 | - | TRBV27
CSVNGQGASTDTQYF | TGCAGCGTCAATGGACAGGGGGCCTCCACAGATACGCAGTATTTT | TRBD1 | TRBJ2-3 | - | TRBV29-1
CASSYGTGAKSYNEQFF | TGTGCCAGCAGTTACGGGACAGGGGCGAAATCCTACAATGAGCAGTTCTTC | TRBD1 | TRBJ2-1 | once | TRBV2
CSVVGIEDSTYGYTF | TGCAGCGTTGTTGGAATCGAGGACAGTACATATGGCTACACCTTC | - | TRBJ1-2 | - | TRBV29-1
CASSVAGTYEQYF | TGCGCCAGCAGTGTTGCCGGTACCTACGAGCAGTACTTC | - | TRBJ2-7 | - | TRBV10-1
CASDPGPDVYEQYF | TGCGCCAGCGATCCCGGGCCAGATGTCTACGAGCAGTACTTC | - | TRBJ2-7 | - | TRBV10-2
CASSPAGGGGTDTQYF | TGTGCCAGCAGCCCGGCGGGGGGAGGGGGCACAGATACGCAGTATTTT | TRBD2 | TRBJ2-3 | - | TRBV5-6
CAWSVGIGRNIQYF | TGTGCCTGGAGTGTCGGGATAGGGAGAAACATTCAGTACTTC | - | TRBJ2-4 | - | TRBV30
CASTRTGAADTQYF | TGTGCCAGCACACGGACAGGGGCGGCAGATACGCAGTATTTT | TRBD1 | TRBJ2-3 | - | TRBV27
CASSSQEDGINEKLFF | TGTGCCAGCAGCTCACAAGAGGACGGTATTAATGAAAAACTGTTTTTT | - | TRBJ1-4 | - | TRBV9
CASSFSDTYTGELFF | TGTGCCAGCAGTTTTTCTGACACCTACACCGGGGAGCTGTTTTTT | - | TRBJ2-2 | - | TRBV28
CASRDILAGVHEQYF | TGCGCCAGCAGGGATATCCTAGCGGGAGTCCACGAGCAGTACTTC | TRBD2 | TRBJ2-7 | - | TRBV10-2
CASSLGRTGELFF | TGTGCCAGCAGCCTAGGGAGGACCGGGGAGCTGTTTTTT | - | TRBJ2-2 | - | TRBV5-4